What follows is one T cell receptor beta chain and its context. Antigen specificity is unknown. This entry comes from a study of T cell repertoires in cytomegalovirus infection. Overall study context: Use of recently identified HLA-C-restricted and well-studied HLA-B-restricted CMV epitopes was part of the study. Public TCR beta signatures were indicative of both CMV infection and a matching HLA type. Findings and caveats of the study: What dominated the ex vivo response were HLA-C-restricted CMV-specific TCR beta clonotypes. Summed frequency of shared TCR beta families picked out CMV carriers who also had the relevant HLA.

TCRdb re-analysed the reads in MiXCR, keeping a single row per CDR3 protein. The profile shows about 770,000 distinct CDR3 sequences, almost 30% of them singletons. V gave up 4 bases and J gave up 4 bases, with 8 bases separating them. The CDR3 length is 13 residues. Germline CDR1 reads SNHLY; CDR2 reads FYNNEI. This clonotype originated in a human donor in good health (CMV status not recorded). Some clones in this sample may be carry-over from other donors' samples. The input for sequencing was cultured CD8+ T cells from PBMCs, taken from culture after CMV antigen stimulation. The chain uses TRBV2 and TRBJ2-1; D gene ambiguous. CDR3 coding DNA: TGTGCCAGCAGTGCGTGGGGTTACAATGAGCAGTTCTTC. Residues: CASSAWGYNEQFF.